These 10 T cell receptor beta chains originate from one sample sequenced in a study of OX40 agonist ivuxolimab in advanced cancers. Data came from immunoSEQ multiplex PCR; TCRdb stores just in-frame clones and leaves some out. The repertoire consists of over 70,000 clones, with approximately 91% occurring once and the leading ten covering under 0.35%. The specimen comprised CD4+ or CD8+ T cells sorted from blood, sampled in a trial of the OX40 agonist ivuxolimab. Receptor source: an adult with an advanced solid tumor such as melanoma, head and neck, liver or kidney cancer.

The chain uses TRBV4-1 and TRBJ2-2; 7 bases line up with TRBD1. The junction had 2 bases not matched to a gene; V was cut back by 3 bases and J by 1 base. CDR1 and CDR2 from the germline V gene are MGHRA and YSYEKL. This CDR3 spans 15 amino acids. This CDR3 is CASSQTGMNTGELFF. The CDR3 DNA reads as TGCGCCAGCAGCCAGACAGGGATGAACACCGGGGAGCTGTTTTTT.

For the CDR3, the DNA is TGCGCCAGCAGCCGCCAGGGACTAGCGGCAGCACAAGAGACCCAGTACTTC. This gives the protein CASSRQGLAAAQETQYF. The rearrangement joins TRBV4-1 to TRBJ2-5, with 11 bases lining up with TRBD2. This CDR3 region has 17 residues. Germline V lookup: CDR1 MGHRA, CDR2 YSYEKL. Germline trimming cut 4 bases from V and 2 bases from J; bases unmatched to any gene: 9.

The chain carries TRBV4-1 and TRBJ2-3; 8 bases line up with TRBD2. With V trimmed by 6 bases and J by 1 base, 12 bases remained unmatched. The CDR3 is 17 residues long. From germline, CDR1 is MGHRA and CDR2 YSYEKL. CDR3 loop: CASSPTRAAGGTDTQYF. The CDR3 DNA reads TGCGCCAGCAGTCCCACACGTGCAGCGGGGGGCACAGATACGCAGTATTTT.

V is TRBV28 and J is TRBJ1-2; the D gene is possibly TRBD1 (6 bases). The CDR3 sequence is 14 residues long. The germline V gene has CDR1 MDHEN and CDR2 SYDVKM. With 3 bases removed from V and 2 bases from J, the gap between germline ends came to 10 bases. The CDR3 DNA is TGTGCCAGCAGTTTGGCCAGGGGAAACTATGGCTACACCTTC. Translated: CASSLARGNYGYTF.

V and J are TRBV28 and TRBJ2-5; D is undetermined. V was pared by 3 bases and J by 5 bases, with 16 bases between. CDR1 and CDR2 from the germline V gene are MDHEN and SYDVKM. This CDR3 contains 15 residues. CDR3: CASSLEGKLLETQYF. DNA of the CDR3: TGTGCCAGCAGTTTGGAAGGGAAGTTGTTGGAGACCCAGTACTTC.

The rearrangement uses TRBV5-5 and TRBJ2-3; TRBD2 aligns across 12 bases. CDR1 is SGHKS and CDR2 is YYEKEE in the germline V gene (reference sequence). V lost 4 bases to trimming and J lost 1 base; unmatched junction nucleotides: 10. The CDR3 has 18 amino acids. CDR3 in DNA: TGTGCCAGCAGCATGAGACTAGCGGGAGTATTTGGCACAGATACGCAGTATTTT. Translated: CASSMRLAGVFGTDTQYF.

The chain employs TRBV7-9 and TRBJ2-1, with 10 positions matching TRBD2. CDR3 length: 15 residues. Trimming cost V 6 bases and J 8 bases; bases outside gene matches: 10. Germline lookup yields CDR1 SEHNR and CDR2 FQNEAQ (reference sequence). The CDR3 sequence is CASSFGASGSDEQFF. The CDR3 nucleotides are TGTGCCAGCAGTTTTGGGGCTAGCGGGAGCGATGAGCAGTTCTTC.

This clone was counted once. The rearrangement links TRBV5-1 to TRBJ2-3, with 8 bases lining up with TRBD2. The CDR3 sequence is 15 residues long. Trimming at V came to 2 bases and at J to 2 bases, leaving 4 bases not matched to a gene. CDR1 is SGHRS and CDR2 is YFSETQ in the germline V gene. This CDR3 reads CASSFGGRNTDTQYF. The CDR3 bases are TGCGCCAGCAGCTTCGGCGGGAGGAACACAGATACGCAGTATTTT. Combining the CDR3 with reference TRBV5-1 and TRBJ2-3 gives the whole variable domain KAGVTQTPRYLIKTRGQQVTLSCSPISGHRSVSWYQQTPGQGLQFLFEYFSETQRNKGNFPGRFSGRQFSNSRSEMNVSTLELGDSALYLCASSFGGRNTDTQYFGPGTRLTVL.

This clone was picked up a small number of times. The rearrangement joins TRBV5-4 to TRBJ2-7; 10 nucleotides match TRBD1. This CDR3 spans 15 amino acids. Germline CDR1 reads SGHNT; CDR2 reads YYREEE (reference sequence). J was trimmed by 5 bases and V by 4 bases; bases with no gene match: 9. CDR3 region: CASSRDRGRQNEQYF. The CDR3 DNA sequence: TGTGCCAGCAGCAGGGACAGGGGACGGCAGAACGAGCAGTACTTC.

The J gene is TRBJ2-3, the V gene TRBV18; D is unresolved. V was pared by 3 bases and J by 0 bases, with 10 bases between. The CDR3 loop spans 15 amino acids. CDR1 is KGHSH and CDR2 is LQKENI in the germline V gene. The CDR3 region has the DNA TGTGCCAGCTCACCCGAGGCCGTTAGCACAGATACGCAGTATTTT. The encoded protein is CASSPEAVSTDTQYF.